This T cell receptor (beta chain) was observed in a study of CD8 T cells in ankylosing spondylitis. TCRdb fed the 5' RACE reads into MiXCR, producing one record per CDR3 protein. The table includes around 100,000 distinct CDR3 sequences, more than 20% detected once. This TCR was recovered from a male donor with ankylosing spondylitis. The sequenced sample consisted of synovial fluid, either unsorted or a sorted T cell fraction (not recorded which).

CDR3 region: CASSPAQGGPLHF. The DNA of the CDR3 is TGTGCCAGCAGTCCTGCACAGGGGGGACCCCTCCACTTT. The chain is built from TRBV6-6 and TRBJ1-6, with 8 bases aligning to TRBD1. Germline V lookup: CDR1 MNHNY, CDR2 SVGAGI (reference sequence). Trimming at V came to 5 bases and at J to 12 bases, leaving 6 bases not matched to a gene. This CDR3 is built from 13 residues.